This T cell receptor (beta chain) came from a study of T cell responses to AZD1222 COVID-19 vaccine. Study-level information: Pooling of second doses given at about 4 or about 12 weeks was done. Points from the study as a whole: It should be noted that donors were predominantly white British and more often female, and clonal diversity was possibly underestimated. Sampling captured repertoires only after the peak T cell response. Spike-specific TCRs gained breadth and depth after people received two AZD1222 doses.

Points on this clone: Its antigen is unknown.

Trimming removed 1 base at V and 0 bases at J, with 11 bases between. CDR3 length: 16 amino acids. Germline V CDR1 and CDR2: SGHRS, YFSETQ. Libraries were prepared by immunoSEQ multiplex PCR; TCRdb keeps only in-frame clonotypes and omits some of them. The table records around 160,000 clones, 85% to 90% of them present only once. The TCR comes from an adult in good health. The sequencing used peripheral blood, collected on day 0 of AZD1222 vaccination. The chain has TRBV5-1 and TRBJ1-3; no reliable D call. CDR3: CASSLLTGSSGNTIYF. CDR3 DNA: TGCGCCAGCAGCTTGCTGACGGGGAGCTCTGGAAACACCATATATTTT.